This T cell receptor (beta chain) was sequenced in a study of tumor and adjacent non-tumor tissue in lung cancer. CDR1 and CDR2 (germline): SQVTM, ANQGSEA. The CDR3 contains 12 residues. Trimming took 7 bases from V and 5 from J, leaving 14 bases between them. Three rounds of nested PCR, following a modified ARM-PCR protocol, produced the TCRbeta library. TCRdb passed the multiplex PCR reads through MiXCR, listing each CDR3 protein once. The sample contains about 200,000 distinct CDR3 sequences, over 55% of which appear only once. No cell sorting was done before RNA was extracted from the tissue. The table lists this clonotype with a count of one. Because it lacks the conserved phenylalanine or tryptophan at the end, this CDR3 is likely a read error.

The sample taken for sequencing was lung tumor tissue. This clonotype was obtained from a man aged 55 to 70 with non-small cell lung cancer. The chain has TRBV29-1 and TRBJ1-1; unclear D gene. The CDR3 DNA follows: TGCAGCGCCCAAGAGTGGGAGACTGAAGCTTTCTCT. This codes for CSAQEWETEAFS.